The 15 T cell receptor beta chains listed next were all sequenced from one sample in a study of response to subunit inactivated influenza vaccine. TCRdb ran MiXCR on the RT-PCR reads and lists one entry per CDR3 protein. The sample yields about 300,000 distinct CDR3 sequences, just over 20% seen once. The input for sequencing was PBMCs from blood, taken about 20 months after vaccination. These receptors all come from a man aged 50 to 69 who received an inactivated influenza vaccine.

This clonotype occurred a few times. DNA for the CDR3: TGTGCCAGCAGCGCTTTCACCGGGGAGCTGTTTTTT. Protein: CASSAFTGELFF. V gene TRBV7-2 combines with J gene TRBJ2-2; D not certain. Trimming cost V 5 bases and J 4 bases, with 5 bases left between them. The CDR3 runs 12 residues. Per germline, CDR1 SGHTA and CDR2 FQGNSA.

V gene TRBV12-3 or TRBV12-4 combines with J gene TRBJ1-4; D might be TRBD1 (5 bases). The CDR3 is made up of 13 amino acids. The V end lost 7 bases, the J end lost 11 bases, and 17 bases lay between the germline ends. CDR3 sequence: CASTPAGFGKLFF. Here the CDR3 DNA reads TGTGCCAGCACCCCGGCAGGGTTCGGGAAACTGTTTTTT.

This clonotype has at least ten counts. The chain is built from TRBV12-3 or TRBV12-4 and TRBJ1-2; no reliable D call. V shed 1 base and J shed 9 bases, with 12 bases lying between them. The CDR3 is 13 amino acids. The CDR3 here is CASSLGRRRSYTF. The CDR3 DNA is TGTGCCAGCAGTTTAGGACGGCGAAGGAGCTACACCTTC.

This clonotype was seen ten or more times. The chain links TRBV4-2 to TRBJ1-2; D is ambiguous. Germline loops: CDR1 LGHNA, CDR2 YNFKEQ. This CDR3 has 15 residues. V lost 0 bases and J lost 3, with 11 bases in between. The CDR3 here is CASSQELEGHYGYTF. The DNA of the CDR3 is TGTGCCAGCAGCCAAGAATTGGAAGGGCACTATGGCTACACCTTC.

The CDR3 nucleotides read TGCGCCAGCAGTGAGTTAGGGGTTGGCTCCTACAATGAGCAGTTCTTC. Residues: CASSELGVGSYNEQFF. The chain is built from TRBV10-2 and TRBJ2-1; D might be TRBD1 (5 bases). V gave up 1 base and J gave up 0 bases, with 10 bases separating them. Germline CDR1 reads WSHSY; CDR2 reads SAAADI. The CDR3 covers 16 residues.

The rearrangement uses TRBV23-1 and TRBJ1-2; D ambiguous. TRBV23-1 is known as an ORF, though its function is uncertain. The CDR3 sequence is 15 residues long. Trimming removed 2 bases at V and 4 bases at J, with 14 bases between. CDR3 bases: TGCGCCAGCAGTCAAAGGACGGGTTCTTGCTATGGCTACACCTTC. Protein sequence: CASSQRTGSCYGYTF.

This clonotype was counted only a few times. The chain uses TRBV20-1 and TRBJ2-7; the match to TRBD1 covers 7 bases. Germline CDR1 reads DFQATT; CDR2 reads SNEGSKA (reference sequence). J was trimmed by 5 bases and V by 5 bases; bases with no gene match: 15. The CDR3 is 15 residues long. The CDR3 region is CSASTKQGLVHEQYF. In nucleotides, the CDR3 is TGCAGTGCTTCAACTAAACAGGGGTTAGTCCACGAGCAGTACTTC.

This chain uses TRBV15 with TRBJ2-1; 15 bases match TRBD2. The CDR3 has 16 amino acids. Germline V lookup: CDR1 LNHNV, CDR2 YYDKDF (reference sequence). V dropped 4 bases and J dropped 7; count of bases not matched to a gene: 5. CDR3 in DNA: TGTGCCACCAGCAACGGACTAGCGGGGGGGCCGAATGAGCAGTTCTTC. Its protein product is CATSNGLAGGPNEQFF.

This clonotype has just a few counts. The chain is built from TRBV6-1 and TRBJ2-7, with 14 bases aligning to TRBD2. The trim removed 6 bases at V and 7 bases at J, leaving 8 bases unmatched. The CDR3 has 15 amino acids. Germline CDR1 and CDR2: MNHNS and SASEGT. The CDR3 protein is CASRPGTSGRGEQYF. The CDR3 DNA follows: TGTGCCAGCAGACCGGGGACTAGCGGGAGAGGTGAGCAGTACTTC.

This clonotype has a handful of counts. The V and J genes are TRBV7-2 and TRBJ2-3; D remains ambiguous. CDR1 and CDR2 (germline): SGHTA, FQGNSA. The CDR3 is 14 residues long. V was pared by 1 base and J by 3 bases, with 8 bases between. In DNA, the CDR3 is TGTGCCAGCAGCTTAGGGTGGGGAACAGATACGCAGTATTTT. Residues: CASSLGWGTDTQYF.

This clonotype was found a few times. V gene TRBV28 combines with J gene TRBJ1-3; D gene ambiguous. The V end lost 4 bases, the J end lost 4 bases, and 8 bases lay between the germline ends. Germline V gives CDR1 MDHEN, CDR2 SYDVKM. CDR3 length: 13 amino acids. The CDR3 DNA is TGTGCCAGCAGTTATGAACTGGGAAACACCATATATTTT. It yields the protein CASSYELGNTIYF.

CDR3 nucleotides: TGTGCCAGCAGTCCAACAGGATTAGCCAAAAACATTCAGTACTTC. It yields the protein CASSPTGLAKNIQYF. The J gene is TRBJ2-4, the V gene TRBV12-3 or TRBV12-4, with D possibly being TRBD1 (5 bases). The V end lost 5 bases, the J end lost 0 bases, and 11 bases lay between the germline ends. CDR3 size: 15 residues.

In its sample, this clonotype was seen a few times. The V gene is TRBV28, the J gene TRBJ1-2, with D possibly TRBD1 on 5 matching bases. Germline V gene lookup returns CDR1 MDHEN and CDR2 SYDVKM. This CDR3 has 17 residues. V lost 8 bases and J 4 bases, leaving 26 bases between the germline ends. CDR3 region: CASGIGPFPGNGYGYTF. CDR3 in DNA: TGTGCCAGCGGAATTGGGCCATTCCCAGGGAACGGCTATGGCTACACCTTC.

This clonotype was detected only a few times. The chain links TRBV28 to TRBJ2-7; possible D gene TRBD1, 5 bases. Germline-derived CDR1 and CDR2 are MDHEN and SYDVKM. The V end lost 4 bases, the J end lost 3 bases, and 16 bases lay between the germline ends. The CDR3 is 15 residues long. CDR3 residues: CASSSRSTALYEQYF. CDR3 nucleotides: TGTGCCAGCAGTTCCCGATCGACAGCGCTCTACGAGCAGTACTTC.

This clonotype has more than one count but fewer than ten. V and J are TRBV3-1 and TRBJ2-7, with a tentative D call TRBD2 (5 bases). Per germline, CDR1 LGHDT and CDR2 YNNKEL (reference sequence). The CDR3 loop spans 14 amino acids. Trimming took off 1 base at V and 5 bases at J, with 12 bases between the two ends. The CDR3 DNA reads as TGTGCCAGCAGCCAAGTAGCGAGAGGAAACGAGCAGTACTTC. Amino acid sequence: CASSQVARGNEQYF.